These 32 T cell receptor beta chains were all obtained from the same sample, sequenced in a study of cytomegalovirus exposure and HLA in healthy donors. Use of 60 Vbeta and 13 Jbeta primers characterized the PCR. Libraries were prepared by immunoSEQ multiplex PCR; TCRdb keeps only in-frame clonotypes and omits some of them. The sample lists nearly 110,000 clones, approximately 80% occurring once. The sequenced material came from PBMCs. The receptors come from a male donor in good health and CMV-seronegative.

CDR3 bases: TGTGCCATCAGTGAGGTAGGCAGGGGCCCGAACACTGAAGCTTTCTTT. Protein: CAISEVGRGPNTEAFF. The chain links TRBV10-3 to TRBJ1-1, with D perhaps TRBD1 (6 bases). V was trimmed by 2 bases and J by 1 base, leaving 14 bases between them. This CDR3 is built from 16 residues. Germline CDR1 reads ENHRY; CDR2 reads SYGVKD.

The rearrangement links TRBV12-5 to TRBJ2-7; TRBD1 matches at 8 bases. The J segment lost 3 bases and the V segment lost 1 base, leaving 2 bases of the junction unmatched. The CDR3 has 14 amino acids. Per the germline V gene, CDR1 is LGHNT and CDR2 is FRNRAP. The chain's CDR3 is CASGLAGGSYEQYF. For the CDR3, the DNA is TGTGCTAGTGGTTTGGCAGGGGGCAGCTACGAGCAGTACTTC.

The chain has TRBV29-1 and TRBJ2-7, with D possibly TRBD2 on 6 matching bases. Per the germline V gene, CDR1 is SQVTM and CDR2 is ANQGSEA. The CDR3 extends over 15 amino acids. The ends were cut back, 1 base at V and 0 bases at J, with 13 bases in the middle. CDR3 sequence: CSVEGRGRSSYEQYF. CDR3 in DNA: TGCAGCGTTGAAGGTCGGGGGAGATCCTCCTACGAGCAGTACTTC.

V and J are TRBV4-1 and TRBJ2-7; possibly TRBD2 for D (5 bases). CDR1 is MGHRA, CDR2 YSYEKL, per germline. Trimming stripped 0 bases from V and 4 bases from J, with 7 bases between. CDR3 length: 13 residues. The DNA for the CDR3 is TGCGCCAGCAGCCAAGATGGACTTTACGAGCAGTACTTC. Its protein product is CASSQDGLYEQYF.

This clone occurred once. The V and J genes are TRBV6-6 and TRBJ2-1, with D tentatively TRBD1 (6 bases). Trimming left V 8 bases short and J 5 bases short, with 10 bases between. This CDR3 is built from 12 residues. CDR1 is MNHNY and CDR2 is SVGAGI in the germline V gene (reference sequence). The CDR3 protein is CASVHRDNEQFF. In DNA, the CDR3 is TGTGCCAGCGTTCACAGGGACAATGAGCAGTTCTTC.

The chain combines TRBV27 with TRBJ1-1; no reliable D call. Germline CDR1 and CDR2: MNHEY and SMNVEV (reference sequence). The V end was cut by 6 bases, the J end by 8 bases, with 16 bases between. The CDR3 extends over 13 amino acids. The CDR3 loop reads CASSPRAGREAFF. CDR3 nucleotides: TGTGCCAGCAGCCCCCGGGCGGGCAGGGAAGCTTTCTTT.

This chain links TRBV6-5 with TRBJ2-7; TRBD1 matches 7 bases. V lost 6 bases and J lost 0; bases outside the gene matches: 8. This CDR3 comprises 15 residues. Per the germline V gene, CDR1 is MNHEY and CDR2 is SVGAGI. The DNA for the CDR3 is TGTGCCAGCAGCTCCAGGGGGTTTAGCTCCTACGAGCAGTACTTC. Translating it yields CASSSRGFSSYEQYF.

The J gene is TRBJ1-1, the V gene TRBV6-6; D perhaps matches TRBD1 (6 bases). The CDR3 covers 13 residues. Germline loops: CDR1 MNHNY, CDR2 SVGAGI (reference sequence). The germline V and J ends were trimmed by 7 bases and 1 base, with 10 bases remaining between them. In DNA, the CDR3 is TGTGCCAGCATCAAGACAGGGAACACTGAAGCTTTCTTT. The encoded protein is CASIKTGNTEAFF.

The CDR3 protein is CASSLALWGTGETQYF. The CDR3 DNA is TGTGCCAGCAGCTTAGCGCTGTGGGGGACTGGGGAGACCCAGTACTTC. The chain carries TRBV7-8 and TRBJ2-5, with a weak D call TRBD2 (6 bases). The CDR3 has 16 residues. V lost 0 bases and J 5 bases, leaving 16 bases between the germline ends. The germline V gene has CDR1 SGHVS and CDR2 FQNEAQ.

CDR3: CASSATTGSSSYEQYF. CDR3 nucleotides: TGTGCCAGCTCAGCAACTACAGGGAGTAGCTCCTACGAGCAGTACTTC. The V gene is TRBV18, the J gene TRBJ2-7, with TRBD1 as a possible D gene (6 bases). Germline V gene lookup returns CDR1 KGHSH and CDR2 LQKENI. The CDR3 length is 16 residues. The germline V and J ends were trimmed by 5 bases and 0 bases, with 17 bases remaining between them.

The chain couples TRBV7-8 to TRBJ2-7; a possible D gene is TRBD2 (6 bases). This CDR3 has 13 amino acids. Trimming pared 1 base from V and 6 bases from J, leaving 10 bases between. Germline loops: CDR1 SGHVS, CDR2 FQNEAQ. The CDR3 nucleotides read TGTGCCAGCAGCTTAGTTTTCGGGGGCGAGCAGTACTTC. Its protein is CASSLVFGGEQYF.

This clone occurred a few times. The chain joins TRBV27 to TRBJ1-1, with D possibly matching TRBD1 (5 bases). The CDR3 consists of 17 residues. Trimming removed 2 bases at V and 3 bases at J, with 19 bases between. CDR1 and CDR2 from the germline V gene are MNHEY and SMNVEV (reference sequence). The CDR3 DNA sequence: TGTGCCAGCAGTTTACGAGCCGAGAGGACACGACACACTGAAGCTTTCTTT. This gives the protein CASSLRAERTRHTEAFF.

J is TRBJ2-7 and V is TRBV5-1, with D possibly matching TRBD2 (5 bases). The V gene's germline CDR1 is SGHRS and CDR2 YFSETQ. The CDR3 has 14 residues. Trimming took off 0 bases at V and 7 bases at J, with 14 bases between the two ends. CDR3 nucleotide sequence: TGCGCCAGCAGCTTGGTCACTATCCCGGGGGAGCAGTACTTC. Translating it yields CASSLVTIPGEQYF.

The chain employs TRBV7-2 and TRBJ1-5; D possibly corresponds to TRBD1 (5 bases). This CDR3 region has 16 residues. Per germline, CDR1 SGHTA and CDR2 FQGNSA. V was cut by 4 bases and J by 0 bases, with 13 bases left in between. The chain's CDR3 is CASSSGGRNSNQPQHF. In nucleotides, the CDR3 is TGTGCCAGCAGCTCGGGGGGGAGAAATAGCAATCAGCCCCAGCATTTT. Full variable domain (remainder filled in from reference TRBV7-2 and TRBJ1-5): GAGVSQSPSNKVTEKGKDVELRCDPISGHTALYWYRQSLGQGLEFLIYFQGNSAPDKSGLPSDRFSAERTGGSVSTLTIQRTQQEDSAVYLCASSSGGRNSNQPQHFGDGTRLSIL.

This clone was observed a handful of times. J is TRBJ2-5 and V is TRBV14; the match to TRBD1 covers 11 bases. J was trimmed by 4 bases and V by 4 bases; bases with no gene match: 14. The CDR3 runs 18 residues. In germline, CDR1 is SGHDN, CDR2 FVKESK. The CDR3 loop is CASSPRWARTGGRETQYF. As DNA, the CDR3 is TGTGCCAGCAGCCCACGTTGGGCTAGGACAGGGGGCCGAGAGACCCAGTACTTC.

The chain links TRBV9 to TRBJ1-1; 7 bases match TRBD1. V shed 4 bases and J 5 bases; nucleotides not matched to a gene: 8. The CDR3 is made up of 14 amino acids. CDR1 SGDLS and CDR2 YYNGEE come from the germline V gene. CDR3 loop: CASSLDPTGTEAFF. In nucleotides, the CDR3 is TGTGCCAGCAGCCTAGACCCGACAGGGACTGAAGCTTTCTTT. Together with reference TRBV9 and TRBJ1-1, the CDR3 gives the full variable domain: DSGVTQTPKHLITATGQRVTLRCSPRSGDLSVYWYQQSLDQGLQFLIQYYNGEERAKGNILERFSAQQFPDLHSELNLSSLELGDSALYFCASSLDPTGTEAFFGQGTRLTVV.

The gene calls are TRBV7-3 and TRBJ1-4; possible D gene TRBD1, 6 bases. Between the trimmed V and J ends, which lost 7 bases and 3 bases, there was a span of 18 bases. Germline values: CDR1 SGHTA, CDR2 FQGTGA. The CDR3 totals 16 residues. The CDR3 region has the DNA TGTGCCAGCACCAAACTAACAGGGTCCGCTAATGAAAAACTGTTTTTT. It is translated as CASTKLTGSANEKLFF.

The genes are TRBV10-3 and TRBJ1-1, with D hard to call. The CDR3 contains 13 residues. Germline-derived CDR1 and CDR2 are ENHRY and SYGVKD. The ends were cut back, 4 bases at V and 3 bases at J, with 9 bases in the middle. The CDR3, as DNA: TGTGCCATCAGTGTGGCCCTTTACACTGAAGCTTTCTTT. Its protein product is CAISVALYTEAFF.

The rearrangement joins TRBV28 to TRBJ2-1; 16 nucleotides match TRBD2. This CDR3 spans 16 amino acids. With 5 bases clipped from V and 10 bases from J, the junction kept 8 bases outside the gene matches. The V gene's germline CDR1 is MDHEN and CDR2 SYDVKM. The CDR3 nucleotides are TGTGCCAGCAGTCCCGGGACTAGCGGGAGGGCCTGGGAGCAGTTCTTC. This encodes CASSPGTSGRAWEQFF.

The genes are TRBV13 and TRBJ2-1; 12 bases agree with TRBD1. V was clipped by 5 bases and J by 8 bases; unmatched bases: 10. This CDR3 spans 16 amino acids. The V gene's germline CDR1 is PRHDT and CDR2 FYEKMQ (reference sequence). The DNA for the CDR3 is TGTGCCAGCAGCCTGAGACCGGGACAGGGGGCGTATGAGCAGTTCTTC. Its translation: CASSLRPGQGAYEQFF.

The CDR3 nucleotides read TGTGCCAGCAGGAAACAGGGGGTCTCTGGGGCCAACGTCCTGACTTTC. Protein: CASRKQGVSGANVLTF. V usage is TRBV27 and J usage is TRBJ2-6; 8 bases align to TRBD1. The germline V gene has CDR1 MNHEY and CDR2 SMNVEV (reference sequence). Germline trimming cut 6 bases from V and 0 bases from J; bases unmatched to any gene: 4. The CDR3 has 16 amino acids.

This clone has more than one count but fewer than ten. Relative to the germline gene, one junction end is altered; a read error may explain this. The V and J genes are TRBV29-1 and TRBJ1-3; 9 bases match TRBD1. The germline CDR1 and CDR2 sequences are SQVTM and ANQGSEA. The CDR3 totals 14 residues. The CDR3 sequence is CSVEGDRAGNTIYF. The DNA for the CDR3 is TGCAGCGTGGAAGGGGACAGGGCTGGAAACACCATATATTTT.

This chain connects TRBV7-6 to TRBJ2-7; 7 bases align to TRBD2. Germline V CDR1 and CDR2: SGHVS, FNYEAQ. V lost 1 base, J lost 2 bases, and 8 bases stayed unmatched. The CDR3 runs to 16 residues. CDR3 nucleotides: TGTGCCAGCAGCTTAGTGGCTTCCGGGGGGACCTACGAGCAGTACTTC. Protein sequence: CASSLVASGGTYEQYF.

This rearrangement joins TRBV30 to TRBJ1-1, with 7 bases matching TRBD1. The V segment lost 2 bases and the J segment 5 bases; nucleotides outside the gene matches: 5. Germline lookup yields CDR1 GTSNPN and CDR2 SVGIG (reference sequence). This CDR3 spans 13 amino acids. CDR3 coding DNA: TGTGCCTGGAGTTTAGGGGGCTCGACTGAAGCTTTCTTT. As protein: CAWSLGGSTEAFF.

Turning to this clone: Germline is not matched at one junction end, which may reflect a read error. CDR3 protein: CPRRKGTGISYNEQFF. The CDR3 DNA follows: TGTCCCAGGCGAAAGGGGACAGGGATTTCCTACAATGAGCAGTTCTTC. V is TRBV19 and J is TRBJ2-1; TRBD1 aligns across 9 bases. CDR3 length: 16 residues. The germline CDR1 and CDR2 sequences are LNHDA and SQIVND (reference sequence).

The chain recombines TRBV7-2 with TRBJ2-7, with 10 nucleotides matching TRBD2. Germline values: CDR1 SGHTA, CDR2 FQGNSA. The ends lost 5 bases at V and 3 bases at J; junction bases unmatched: 4. The CDR3 totals 14 residues. This CDR3 reads CASSPGLADYEQYF. DNA for the CDR3: TGTGCCAGCAGCCCCGGACTAGCGGACTACGAGCAGTACTTC.

The chain uses TRBV28 and TRBJ2-1; TRBD2 aligns across 16 bases. CDR1 is MDHEN and CDR2 is SYDVKM in the germline V gene. This CDR3 spans 18 amino acids. V shed 6 bases, J shed 7 bases, and the junction held 12 bases outside the gene matches. CDR3 in DNA: TGTGCCAGCAGACCCGCCGGGACTAGCGGGAGGGCCGGAAATGAGCAGTTCTTC. This sequence encodes CASRPAGTSGRAGNEQFF.

V gene TRBV2 combines with J gene TRBJ2-1, with 12 bases matching TRBD2. The J segment lost 2 bases and the V segment lost 6 bases, leaving 2 bases of the junction unmatched. The V gene's germline CDR1 is SNHLY and CDR2 FYNNEI. The CDR3 runs 15 residues. The CDR3 loop is CASSGTSGPYNEQFF. The CDR3, as DNA: TGTGCCAGCAGCGGGACTAGCGGGCCCTACAATGAGCAGTTCTTC.

The chain is built from TRBV14 and TRBJ1-1, with 11 bases identical to TRBD1. This CDR3 region has 17 residues. CDR1 and CDR2 (germline): SGHDN, FVKESK. V gave up 4 bases and J gave up 1 base; unmatched junction bases: 8. The DNA of the CDR3 is TGTGCCAGCAGCCGGTACGGGACAGGGGGTGCGAACACTGAAGCTTTCTTT. Protein sequence: CASSRYGTGGANTEAFF.

The CDR3 region is CSETTGSLGYEQYF. The CDR3 nucleotides are TGCAGCGAGACGACAGGGTCGTTAGGCTACGAGCAGTACTTC. V usage is TRBV29-1 and J usage is TRBJ2-5; 7 bases are shared with TRBD1. The end of the DNA is better explained by TRBJ2-7, so the J call may be wrong. Germline V gene lookup returns CDR1 SQVTM and CDR2 ANQGSEA. The CDR3 totals 14 residues.

This clone was found a few times. The chain uses TRBV30 and TRBJ1-6, with 9 bases lining up with TRBD1. Germline V gene data show CDR1 as GTSNPN and CDR2 as SVGIG (reference sequence). The CDR3 consists of 20 residues. V trimming: 2 bases; J trimming: 7 bases; junction bases outside the gene matches: 21. This chain's CDR3 is CAWSPQRQGGYWGANSPLHF. In nucleotides, the CDR3 is TGTGCCTGGAGTCCCCAGCGACAGGGGGGATACTGGGGGGCCAATTCACCCCTCCACTTT.

This clone was picked up one time. The rearrangement uses TRBV29-1 and TRBJ1-5; D gene unclear. The CDR3 covers 13 residues. Trimming removed 4 bases at V and 2 bases at J, with 9 bases between. Germline V gives CDR1 SQVTM, CDR2 ANQGSEA. CDR3 in DNA: TGCAGCGTTGCACAGTCCGGCAATCAGCCCCAGCATTTT. Translated, it gives CSVAQSGNQPQHF.